One sample yielded the 12 T cell receptor beta chains listed below, sequenced in a study of blood T cell repertoires in COVID-19. Measured with immunoSEQ multiplex PCR; TCRdb has only the in-frame clones, and not every one. Found here are over 250,000 clones, over 75% of them singletons; the top ten hold about an eighth. Material for sequencing was peripheral blood. The receptors come from a human donor in a cohort sampled during active COVID-19.

The rearrangement joins TRBV12-5 to TRBJ1-5; TRBD1 is a possible D gene (6 bases). V dropped 4 bases and J dropped 6 bases, with 10 bases sitting between them. Germline V gives CDR1 LGHNT, CDR2 FRNRAP. The CDR3 extends over 13 amino acids. As DNA, the CDR3 is TGTGCTAGTGGTTCTGAACAGGGTCAGCCCCAGCATTTT. Translation gives CASGSEQGQPQHF.

This chain joins TRBV18 and TRBJ2-3; TRBD1 aligns across 9 bases. The CDR3 runs to 13 residues. The germline gives CDR1 KGHSH, CDR2 LQKENI. The V gene end was trimmed by 3 bases and the J gene end by 11 bases; junction bases not matched to a gene: 6. Written as DNA, the CDR3 is TGTGCCAGCTCACCGGAACAGGGGGCGGAGCAGTATTTT. This codes for CASSPEQGAEQYF.

CDR3 sequence reads: CASSLRSVRGWEWETQYF. CDR3 nucleotide sequence: TGTGCCAGCAGCTTACGGTCCGTCAGGGGCTGGGAGTGGGAGACCCAGTACTTC. The J gene is TRBJ2-5, the V gene TRBV7-9; D perhaps matches TRBD1 (6 bases). CDR1 SEHNR and CDR2 FQNEAQ come from the germline V gene (reference sequence). Between the trimmed V and J ends, which lost 2 bases and 5 bases, there was a span of 24 bases. This CDR3 region has 18 residues.

V usage is TRBV7-2 and J usage is TRBJ2-1, with 9 bases fitting TRBD2. The germline gives CDR1 SGHTA, CDR2 FQGNSA. The ends lost 6 bases at V and 9 bases at J; junction bases unmatched: 9. CDR3 length: 14 residues. The CDR3 loop reads CASSILRRGGEQFF. CDR3 sequence (DNA): TGTGCCAGCAGTATCCTTAGGCGGGGGGGTGAGCAGTTCTTC.

The V call is TRBV7-9, the J call TRBJ1-4; 8 nucleotides match TRBD1. Germline CDR1 is SEHNR and CDR2 is FQNEAQ (reference sequence). The trim removed 4 bases at V and 6 bases at J, leaving 7 bases unmatched. The CDR3 is 15 amino acids. The chain's CDR3 is CASSYNRGLDEKLFF. The CDR3 coding sequence is TGTGCCAGCAGCTATAACAGGGGGTTGGATGAAAAACTGTTTTTT.

V usage is TRBV21-1 and J usage is TRBJ2-7; no DNA check was done on the table's D call, TRBD2. TRBV21-1 is marked as a pseudogene. The CDR3 sequence is 11 residues long. CDR3 bases: TGTGCCAGCAGCCATCGGTACGAGCAGTACTTC. The encoded protein is CASSHRYEQYF.

V and J are TRBV7-9 and TRBJ2-3; no reliable D call. V was trimmed by 6 bases and J by 0 bases, leaving 22 bases between them. The CDR3 loop spans 18 amino acids. Germline V gives CDR1 SEHNR, CDR2 FQNEAQ (reference sequence). The CDR3 here is CASRPYPALGRSTDTQYF. Written as DNA, the CDR3 is TGTGCCAGCAGACCGTACCCGGCCCTAGGTAGAAGCACAGATACGCAGTATTTT.

The chain is built from TRBV28 and TRBJ2-7; D unclear. V lost 7 bases and J lost 1, with 17 bases in between. Germline V gene data show CDR1 as MDHEN and CDR2 as SYDVKM. This CDR3 spans 15 amino acids. CDR3 in DNA: TGTGCCAGCACTTCTCCAGGTGACCCATCCTACGAGCAGTACTTC. Translation: CASTSPGDPSYEQYF.

This clone turned up a few times. The DNA is omitted, as the CDR3 cannot be located on it reliably, and the CDR3 follows TCRdb's listing. The chain couples TRBV12-3 or TRBV12-4 to TRBJ1-1; the listed D gene, TRBD1, was not tested against the DNA. The CDR3 is 13 residues long, ends included. This chain's CDR3 is CASSFGSGTEAFF.

This chain uses TRBV19 with TRBJ1-2; D is ambiguous. Germline V lookup: CDR1 LNHDA, CDR2 SQIVND (reference sequence). The CDR3 sequence is 15 residues long. V was pared by 7 bases and J by 7 bases, with 22 bases between. The CDR3 coding sequence is TGTGCCAGTACCCTAAGTGGAGGTCAGGCGAGTGGCTACACCTTC. Translating gives CASTLSGGQASGYTF.

This chain links TRBV18 with TRBJ1-1; D gene unclear. Germline V lookup: CDR1 KGHSH, CDR2 LQKENI. There are 16 residues in the CDR3. Trimming stripped 6 bases from V and 0 bases from J, with 17 bases between. The chain's CDR3 is CASSLQPGPLNTEAFF. In nucleotides, the CDR3 is TGTGCCAGCTCGCTACAACCGGGTCCCCTGAACACTGAAGCTTTCTTT.

This rearrangement joins TRBV5-1 to TRBJ2-3; 9 bases line up with TRBD1. The germline gives CDR1 SGHRS, CDR2 YFSETQ. The CDR3 totals 17 residues. The junction had 15 bases not matched to a gene; V was cut back by 4 bases and J by 6 bases. CDR3 protein: CASSINPGQGDLDTQYF. Here the CDR3 DNA reads TGCGCCAGCAGCATAAACCCGGGACAGGGCGATTTGGATACGCAGTATTTT.